Shown below are 25 T cell receptor beta chains from a single sample sequenced in a study of CD8 T cells in ankylosing spondylitis. Each CDR3 protein gets one entry after TCRdb re-called the 5' RACE reads with MiXCR. The sample includes more than 60,000 distinct CDR3 sequences, roughly 5.3% of them seen just once. The sequencing sample was made of blood, either unsorted or a sorted T cell fraction (not recorded which). These receptors were collected from a male donor with ankylosing spondylitis or in good health (not recorded which).

At least ten counts were recorded for this clonotype. This chain links TRBV6-2 or TRBV6-3 with TRBJ1-6; TRBD1 matches 7 bases. The V and J ends lost 5 bases and 4 bases, in that order; junction bases with no gene match: 8. The CDR3 runs to 16 residues. Germline V gene lookup returns CDR1 MNHEY and CDR2 SVGEGT. The CDR3 loop is CASSDAGQLYNSPLHF. The CDR3 DNA reads TGTGCCAGCAGTGACGCGGGACAGCTTTATAATTCACCCCTCCACTTT.

This clonotype has a count of ten or more. The chain combines TRBV5-1 with TRBJ2-5, with 7 nucleotides matching TRBD2. The CDR3 extends over 16 amino acids. The germline gives CDR1 SGHRS, CDR2 YFSETQ. J was trimmed by 0 bases and V by 4 bases; bases with no gene match: 9. Here the CDR3 reads CASSPGDSGYQETQYF. In DNA form, the CDR3 reads TGCGCCAGCAGCCCCGGGGATAGCGGGTACCAAGAGACCCAGTACTTC.

This clonotype was recorded many times. The chain carries TRBV2 and TRBJ2-1; D might be TRBD2 (5 bases). Trimming stripped 2 bases from V and 0 bases from J, with 11 bases between. The CDR3 spans 16 residues. The germline V gene encodes CDR1 SNHLY and CDR2 FYNNEI. The CDR3 sequence is CASSESGSSSYNEQFF. As DNA, the CDR3 is TGTGCCAGCAGTGAATCGGGGTCGAGCTCCTACAATGAGCAGTTCTTC.

This clonotype was seen repeatedly, ten times or more. The V call is TRBV7-2, the J call TRBJ2-2; D is undetermined. The CDR3 sequence is 14 residues long. V was trimmed by 0 bases and J by 4 bases, leaving 6 bases between them. Germline lookup yields CDR1 SGHTA and CDR2 FQGNSA. The CDR3 loop is CASSLATGTGELFF. DNA for the CDR3: TGTGCCAGCAGCTTAGCGACGGGCACCGGGGAGCTGTTTTTT.

Many counts were recorded for this clonotype. The V gene is TRBV20-1, the J gene TRBJ2-3, with 10 positions matching TRBD2. This CDR3 spans 18 amino acids. Per germline, CDR1 DFQATT and CDR2 SNEGSKA (reference sequence). Trimming cost V 2 bases and J 6 bases; bases outside gene matches: 17. The CDR3 reads CSARSPLGLAGATDTQYF. Here the CDR3 DNA reads TGCAGTGCTAGATCCCCCCTCGGGCTAGCGGGGGCCACGGATACGCAGTATTTT.

In its sample, this clonotype was seen many times. For the CDR3, the DNA is TGTGCCAGCAGCCGAGGGGTTAACACTGAAGCTTTCTTT. Its translation is CASSRGVNTEAFF. The chain links TRBV7-6 to TRBJ1-1; tentative D call: TRBD1 (5 bases). The germline V gene has CDR1 SGHVS and CDR2 FNYEAQ. The CDR3 is made up of 13 amino acids. V shed 5 bases and J shed 2 bases, with 9 bases lying between them.

This clonotype was counted at least ten times. Germline and junction disagree at one end, which may indicate a read error. The V gene is TRBV7-7, the J gene TRBJ2-2; no reliable D call. CDR3 length: 14 amino acids. The germline V gene has CDR1 SSHAT and CDR2 FNYEAQ (reference sequence). The CDR3 region has the DNA TGTGCTAGCAGCCAGTCCCCGAACACCGGGGAGCTGTTTTTT. It is translated as CASSQSPNTGELFF.

In its sample, this clonotype was seen many times. CDR3 DNA: TGTGCCATCAGTGAGGACAGGATTAACACTGAAGCTTTCTTT. The encoded protein is CAISEDRINTEAFF. The chain is built from TRBV10-3 and TRBJ1-1, with a possible D match to TRBD1 (6 bases). Trimming removed 2 bases at V and 2 bases at J, with 9 bases between. CDR3 length: 14 amino acids. The germline gives CDR1 ENHRY, CDR2 SYGVKD.

This clonotype was counted ten times or more. The chain joins TRBV7-3 to TRBJ2-1; 11 bases match TRBD2. The CDR3 has 16 amino acids. Germline CDR1 reads SGHTA; CDR2 reads FQGTGA. V dropped 6 bases and J dropped 2; count of bases not matched to a gene: 6. The CDR3 bases are TGTGCCAGCAGTTTTCTAGCGGGGGGTGCCTACAATGAGCAGTTCTTC. This encodes CASSFLAGGAYNEQFF.

This clonotype was seen ten or more times. This chain joins TRBV29-1 and TRBJ1-5, with D uncertain. V lost 4 bases and J lost 0, with 7 bases in between. The CDR3 totals 13 residues. Germline loops: CDR1 SQVTM, CDR2 ANQGSEA. The CDR3 region has the DNA TGCAGCGTTGGGTGGGGTAGCAATCAGCCCCAGCATTTT. Translated, it gives CSVGWGSNQPQHF.

This clonotype came up many times. DNA of the CDR3: TGTGCCAGCAGGGAACAGCTTTACTCCTACGAGCAGTACTTC. It translates to CASREQLYSYEQYF. The chain is built from TRBV12-3 or TRBV12-4 and TRBJ2-7; no firm D call. The CDR3 loop spans 14 amino acids. Deletions cut 6 bases from V and 0 bases from J, with 12 bases between.

This clonotype was counted ten times or more. This chain connects TRBV9 to TRBJ1-1, with D unresolved. CDR1 and CDR2 from the germline V gene are SGDLS and YYNGEE. This CDR3 contains 14 residues. The V gene lost 0 bases and the J gene lost 1 base, with 7 bases spanning the gap. The CDR3 bases are TGTGCCAGCAGCGTAGATGTGGAGAACACTGAAGCTTTCTTT. Translating gives CASSVDVENTEAFF. The variable domain in full, completed from reference TRBV9 and TRBJ1-1, reads DSGVTQTPKHLITATGQRVTLRCSPRSGDLSVYWYQQSLDQGLQFLIQYYNGEERAKGNILERFSAQQFPDLHSELNLSSLELGDSALYFCASSVDVENTEAFFGQGTRLTVV.

This clonotype was counted ten times or more. V gene TRBV7-6 combines with J gene TRBJ2-5, with D possibly TRBD2 on 5 matching bases. The CDR3 consists of 13 residues. Trimming took 5 bases from V and 4 from J, leaving 11 bases between them. CDR1 SGHVS and CDR2 FNYEAQ come from the germline V gene. CDR3 DNA sequence: TGTGCCAGCAGCCCCCCGGGGTCAGAGACCCAGTACTTC. It specifies CASSPPGSETQYF.

As concerns this clonotype: Given a much more abundant clone one base away, this may be a read error. The chain is built from TRBV20-1 and TRBJ1-2; 11 bases line up with TRBD1. The CDR3 loop spans 17 amino acids. CDR1 DFQATT and CDR2 SNEGSKA come from the germline V gene (reference sequence). CDR3 sequence: CSTSSGQGAQVDYGYTF. DNA for the CDR3: TGCAGTACTAGCTCCGGACAGGGGGCCCAGGTGGACTATGGCTACACCTTC.

At least ten counts were recorded for this clonotype. The chain carries TRBV24-1 and TRBJ2-1; D call uncertain. V dropped 3 bases and J dropped 5 bases, with 7 bases sitting between them. This CDR3 contains 13 residues. Germline values: CDR1 KGHDR, CDR2 SFDVKD. CDR3 amino acids: CATSDASNNEQFF. The CDR3 DNA follows: TGTGCCACCAGTGATGCCAGCAACAATGAGCAGTTCTTC.

In its sample, this clonotype was seen many times. CDR3: CASSPGYGYTF. In DNA form, the CDR3 reads TGTGCCAGCAGTCCAGGGTATGGCTACACCTTC. The chain employs TRBV12-3 or TRBV12-4 and TRBJ1-2; D is possibly TRBD1 (5 bases). V lost 5 bases to trimming and J lost 5 bases, with 6 bases between them. The CDR3 sequence is 11 residues long.

This clonotype was recorded at least ten times. The chain employs TRBV29-1 and TRBJ1-2; 8 nucleotides agree with TRBD1. Germline CDR1 and CDR2: SQVTM and ANQGSEA. Trimming took 6 bases from V and 5 from J; bases not matched to a gene: 11. CDR3 length: 14 residues. The CDR3 loop is CSVLTGATPYGYTF. Here the CDR3 DNA reads TGCAGCGTACTGACAGGGGCCACCCCTTATGGCTACACCTTC.

This clonotype was observed a few times. This chain joins TRBV7-2 and TRBJ2-7; TRBD1 matches 8 bases. This CDR3 contains 15 residues. Germline V gene sequence: CDR1 SGHTA, CDR2 FQGNSA. J gave up 4 bases and V 7 bases, and 12 bases lay outside the gene matches. CDR3 region: CASNNPGQGRYEQYF. CDR3 bases: TGTGCCAGCAACAACCCAGGACAGGGACGGTACGAGCAGTACTTC.

In this sample, this clonotype turned up many times. The rearrangement joins TRBV30 to TRBJ2-2; D is unresolved. Germline CDR1 is GTSNPN and CDR2 is SVGIG (reference sequence). V lost 2 bases and J 4 bases, leaving 14 bases between the germline ends. The length of the CDR3 is 15 residues. In nucleotides, the CDR3 is TGTGCCTGGAGTAATGGGGTCGGCGTCACCGGGGAGCTGTTTTTT. Translation: CAWSNGVGVTGELFF.

This clonotype was observed many times. The J gene is TRBJ2-1, the V gene TRBV4-3; tentative D call: TRBD2 (6 bases). The CDR3 is 14 amino acids. Trimming shortened V by 0 bases and J by 9 bases, and 12 bases separated the two germline ends. Germline V gives CDR1 LGHNA, CDR2 YSLEER. CDR3 nucleotides: TGCGCCAGCAGCCAAGACACGGGCGGGGCTGAGCAGTTCTTC. This codes for CASSQDTGGAEQFF.

This clonotype showed up many times. J is TRBJ1-5 and V is TRBV25-1; TRBD1 matches 9 bases. The CDR3 spans 15 residues. V was pared by 3 bases and J by 7 bases, with 7 bases of the junction left unmatched. Germline V gives CDR1 MGHDK, CDR2 SYGVNS. CDR3 in DNA: TGTGCCAGCAGTGACCCTGGACAGGGGACCCAGCCCCAGCATTTT. It specifies CASSDPGQGTQPQHF.

Many counts were recorded for this clonotype. V is TRBV12-3 or TRBV12-4 and J is TRBJ2-7; 8 positions match TRBD1. This CDR3 has 14 amino acids. Trimming removed 6 bases from V and 4 bases from J; junction bases left unmatched: 8. The CDR3 loop reads CASSPTGEGYEQYF. The CDR3 nucleotides read TGTGCCAGCAGCCCGACAGGGGAAGGATACGAGCAGTACTTC.

This clonotype showed up many times. J is TRBJ2-1 and V is TRBV20-1; D tentatively reads TRBD1 or TRBD2 (6 bases each). V was pared by 5 bases and J by 0 bases, with 11 bases between. The CDR3 is 14 residues long. Germline V lookup: CDR1 DFQATT, CDR2 SNEGSKA (reference sequence). CDR3 sequence reads: CSAGGGSSYNEQFF. The CDR3 nucleotides read TGCAGTGCTGGAGGGGGGAGCTCCTACAATGAGCAGTTCTTC.

At least ten counts were recorded for this clonotype. CDR3 sequence reads: CASSPPDRATDGYTF. The CDR3 DNA reads as TGTGCCAGCTCACCACCGGACAGGGCCACGGATGGCTACACCTTC. The genes are TRBV18 and TRBJ1-2; 8 bases are a match to TRBD1. In germline, CDR1 is KGHSH, CDR2 LQKENI. V was pared by 0 bases and J by 6 bases, with 6 bases of the junction left unmatched. The CDR3 contains 15 residues.

This clonotype was counted many times. The V and J genes are TRBV5-1 and TRBJ2-3; D not resolved. CDR1 and CDR2 from the germline V gene are SGHRS and YFSETQ. The CDR3 extends over 15 amino acids. V lost 1 base to trimming and J lost 0 bases, with 9 bases between them. For the CDR3, the DNA is TGCGCCAGCAGCTTGAAGATAGCTAGCACAGATACGCAGTATTTT. Protein sequence: CASSLKIASTDTQYF.